The 21 T cell receptor beta chains below all came from one sample that was sequenced in a study of blood T cell repertoires in COVID-19. The assay was immunoSEQ multiplex PCR, and TCRdb's table has in-frame clones only and misses some. The repertoire includes around 310,000 clones, around 89% of them detected once, and roughly 4% sits in the top ten. The sample was peripheral blood. Source of these receptors: a woman between 50 and 59 years old with active or convalescent COVID-19.

Only one count was recorded for this clone. This chain connects TRBV30 to TRBJ2-3; 13 bases map to TRBD2. The CDR3 is 15 amino acids. The V gene's germline CDR1 is GTSNPN and CDR2 SVGIG (reference sequence). V lost 3 bases and J lost 4; bases outside the gene matches: 4. DNA of the CDR3: TGTGCCTGGAGCGGAGGACTAGCGGGAGCAGATACGCAGTATTTT. Its protein is CAWSGGLAGADTQYF.

J is TRBJ1-5 and V is TRBV18; D not resolved. Deletions cut 2 bases from V and 2 bases from J, with 16 bases between. From germline, CDR1 is KGHSH and CDR2 LQKENI. The CDR3 runs 17 residues. The CDR3 protein is CASSPRDGDGGNQPQHF. DNA of the CDR3: TGTGCCAGCTCACCAAGGGATGGCGACGGGGGCAATCAGCCCCAGCATTTT.

The chain is built from TRBV10-1 and TRBJ1-2, with no clear D. CDR3 size: 11 residues. Germline values: CDR1 WNHNN, CDR2 SYGVQD (reference sequence). With 4 bases removed from V and 5 bases from J, the gap between germline ends came to 5 bases. The CDR3 region is CASSGAYGYTF. For the CDR3, the DNA is TGCGCCAGCAGTGGTGCGTATGGCTACACCTTC.

This clone was observed a single time. The chain employs TRBV6-5 and TRBJ2-3, with D unclear. The CDR3 is 14 amino acids. Germline-derived CDR1 and CDR2 are MNHEY and SVGAGI. V lost 4 bases and J lost 4, with 12 bases in between. The CDR3 nucleotides are TGTGCCAGCAGTTTTAGAAGCGCGGCAGATACGCAGTATTTT. Amino acids: CASSFRSAADTQYF.

The chain has TRBV10-3 and TRBJ2-7; 8 bases line up with TRBD1. Germline values: CDR1 ENHRY, CDR2 SYGVKD. CDR3 length: 13 residues. The ends lost 2 bases at V and 6 bases at J; junction bases unmatched: 3. Here the CDR3 reads CAISEGQGAEQYF. In DNA, the CDR3 is TGTGCCATCAGTGAGGGACAGGGAGCCGAGCAGTACTTC.

V and J are TRBV5-6 and TRBJ1-4; TRBD1 is a possible D gene (5 bases). CDR1 and CDR2 from the germline V gene are SGHDT and YYEEEE. V was pared by 0 bases and J by 9 bases, with 6 bases between. The CDR3 sequence is 12 residues long. The CDR3 sequence is CASSLAGQKLFF. As DNA, the CDR3 is TGTGCCAGCAGCTTGGCAGGGCAAAAACTGTTTTTT. The whole variable domain, filled in from reference TRBV5-6 and TRBJ1-4, reads DAGVTQSPTHLIKTRGQQVTLRCSPKSGHDTVSWYQQALGQGPQFIFQYYEEEERQRGNFPDRFSGHQFPNYSSELNVNALLLGDSALYLCASSLAGQKLFFGSGTQLSVL.

The CDR3 reads CASSSRGPTNEKLFF. The CDR3 coding sequence is TGTGCCAGCAGTTCCCGGGGTCCAACTAATGAAAAACTGTTTTTT. The V gene is TRBV2, the J gene TRBJ1-4; no definite D call. CDR3 size: 15 residues. CDR1 is SNHLY and CDR2 is FYNNEI in the germline V gene. Trimming stripped 5 bases from V and 0 bases from J, with 10 bases between.

This chain links TRBV10-3 with TRBJ1-1, with unresolved D. Trimming took off 6 bases at V and 1 base at J, with 12 bases between the two ends. Germline values: CDR1 ENHRY, CDR2 SYGVKD. The CDR3 totals 14 residues. The CDR3 loop is CAIRDTTENTEAFF. CDR3 coding DNA: TGTGCCATCAGAGACACAACAGAGAACACTGAAGCTTTCTTT.

The rearrangement joins TRBV19 to TRBJ2-1, with 11 positions matching TRBD2. The V segment lost 4 bases and the J segment 6 bases; nucleotides outside the gene matches: 5. Per germline, CDR1 LNHDA and CDR2 SQIVND (reference sequence). The CDR3 consists of 15 residues. The CDR3 loop is CASSSFSGGANEQFF. The CDR3 DNA reads as TGTGCCAGTAGTAGCTTTAGCGGGGGGGCCAATGAGCAGTTCTTC. Complete variable domain (other parts from reference TRBV19 and TRBJ2-1): DGGITQSPKYLFRKEGQNVTLSCEQNLNHDAMYWYRQDPGQGLRLIYYSQIVNDFQKGDIAEGYSVSREKKESFPLTVTSAQKNPTAFYLCASSSFSGGANEQFFGPGTRLTVL.

The chain combines TRBV4-1 with TRBJ2-1; TRBD2 aligns across 12 bases. The CDR3 spans 18 residues. CDR1 MGHRA and CDR2 YSYEKL come from the germline V gene. With 1 base clipped from V and 5 bases from J, the junction kept 9 bases outside the gene matches. This chain's CDR3 is CASSQARLAGGVNNEQFF. CDR3 DNA sequence: TGCGCCAGCAGCCAAGCCCGGCTAGCGGGGGGGGTAAACAATGAGCAGTTCTTC.

This chain links TRBV4-3 with TRBJ1-1, with D tentatively TRBD1 (6 bases). The CDR3 has 16 amino acids. V was clipped by 2 bases and J by 0 bases, with 13 bases between them. Germline values: CDR1 LGHNA, CDR2 YSLEER. The CDR3 region is CASSQSFGDMNTEAFF. In DNA form, the CDR3 reads TGCGCCAGCAGCCAAAGTTTCGGGGACATGAACACTGAAGCTTTCTTT.

The chain has TRBV6-2 or TRBV6-3 and TRBJ2-4; 12 bases map to TRBD2. The germline gives CDR1 MNHEY, CDR2 SVGEGT. With V trimmed by 4 bases and J by 1 base, 8 bases remained unmatched. The CDR3 runs 18 residues. CDR3 sequence: CASSSTSGGPAAKNIQYF. Written as DNA, the CDR3 is TGTGCCAGCAGTTCCACTAGCGGGGGGCCTGCGGCCAAAAACATTCAGTACTTC.

The CDR3 region is CASSLAFTQGALEQYF. In DNA form, the CDR3 reads TGCGCCAGCAGCTTGGCCTTTACACAGGGGGCCCTCGAGCAGTACTTC. This chain connects TRBV5-1 to TRBJ2-7, with TRBD1 identical over 9 bases. Germline V gene sequence: CDR1 SGHRS, CDR2 YFSETQ. J was trimmed by 6 bases and V by 0 bases; bases with no gene match: 10. There are 16 residues in the CDR3.

This chain connects TRBV5-1 to TRBJ1-1; 7 bases map to TRBD1. CDR1 is SGHRS, CDR2 YFSETQ, per germline. This CDR3 has 15 residues. V lost 0 bases to trimming and J lost 2 bases; unmatched junction nucleotides: 4. CDR3 sequence (DNA): TGCGCCAGCAGCTTGGCGCAGGGGGTCAACACTGAAGCTTTCTTT. Residues: CASSLAQGVNTEAFF.

V is TRBV3-1 (or the pseudogene TRBV3-2) and J is TRBJ2-7; 12 bases line up with TRBD2. The germline V gene has CDR1 LGHDT and CDR2 YNNKEL (reference sequence). The junction had 13 bases not matched to a gene; V was cut back by 1 base and J by 0 bases. The CDR3 runs to 20 residues. The CDR3 is CASSQVPPRTSGNLSYEQYF. The DNA for the CDR3 is TGTGCCAGCAGCCAAGTTCCCCCCCGGACTAGCGGGAACCTCTCCTACGAGCAGTACTTC.

This clone was detected only once. The gene calls are TRBV7-9 and TRBJ1-5, with D uncertain. V lost 4 bases and J 1 base, leaving 14 bases between the germline ends. The germline CDR1 and CDR2 sequences are SEHNR and FQNEAQ (reference sequence). This CDR3 spans 16 amino acids. For the CDR3, the DNA is TGTGCCAGCAGCTCCACCCGGGAACAGAGCAATCAGCCCCAGCATTTT. This gives the protein CASSSTREQSNQPQHF.

This sequence joins TRBV9 and TRBJ2-3; D ambiguous. Per germline, CDR1 SGDLS and CDR2 YYNGEE. The CDR3 contains 14 residues. Deletions cut 3 bases from V and 5 bases from J, with 13 bases between. The DNA for the CDR3 is TGTGCCAGCAGCGCACAGAAAGGCGTAGATACGCAGTATTTT. This encodes CASSAQKGVDTQYF.

The chain joins TRBV6-2 or TRBV6-3 to TRBJ2-5; D is unclear. V dropped 1 base and J dropped 5 bases, with 8 bases sitting between them. Germline V gives CDR1 MNHEY, CDR2 SVGEGT. The CDR3 consists of 13 residues. CDR3 sequence (DNA): TGTGCCAGCAGTTACTGGGCTGGGGAGACCCAGTACTTC. Its translation: CASSYWAGETQYF.

Only a few counts were recorded for this clone. The rearrangement uses TRBV11-3 and TRBJ2-3; 7 bases agree with TRBD2. From germline, CDR1 is SGHNT and CDR2 YENEEA. This CDR3 is built from 13 residues. The ends lost 8 bases at V and 5 bases at J; junction bases unmatched: 7. CDR3: CASGPSGEDTQYF. As DNA, the CDR3 is TGTGCCAGCGGACCCAGCGGGGAAGATACGCAGTATTTT.

The chain has TRBV4-3 and TRBJ2-2; D is possibly TRBD1 (5 bases). V dropped 4 bases and J dropped 5 bases, with 14 bases sitting between them. Germline values: CDR1 LGHNA, CDR2 YSLEER. This CDR3 spans 15 amino acids. The CDR3 sequence: CASSLGRVGTGELFF. The CDR3 region has the DNA TGCGCCAGCAGCCTAGGCAGGGTAGGAACCGGGGAGCTGTTTTTT.

The rearrangement links TRBV4-1 to TRBJ1-5; D unclear. The germline gives CDR1 MGHRA, CDR2 YSYEKL. There are 18 residues in the CDR3. Between the trimmed V and J ends, which lost 2 bases and 0 bases, there was a span of 17 bases. DNA of the CDR3: TGCGCCAGCAGCCAATTTTTGTCAGAAAGATATAGCAATCAGCCCCAGCATTTT. Translating it yields CASSQFLSERYSNQPQHF.